One T cell receptor (beta chain) is described in this entry. This sample is part of a study of blood T cell repertoires in COVID-19. CDR3 length: 17 amino acids. V lost 5 bases, J lost 7 bases, and 9 bases stayed unmatched. The germline gives CDR1 SGHTA, CDR2 FQGNSA. Profiling relied on immunoSEQ multiplex PCR, and the TCRdb table lists in-frame clones only, not all of them. The sample has about 290,000 clones; roughly 89% are singletons. Sequenced input: PBMCs or T cells enriched from blood (not recorded which). The J gene is TRBJ2-1, the V gene TRBV7-2, with TRBD2 matching over 15 bases. The TCR originated in a woman aged 35 to 49 who had recovered from COVID-19. CDR3 DNA sequence: TGTGCCAGCAGCCACTGGACTAGCGGGAGGGCCGGTAATGAGCAGTTCTTC. Protein sequence: CASSHWTSGRAGNEQFF.